These 24 T cell receptor beta chains came from one sample sequenced in a study of T cell changes during pregnancy in multiple sclerosis. Some clones are missing from TCRdb's copy, which holds only in-frame ones; the method was immunoSEQ multiplex PCR. Of some 62,000 clones in the sample, approximately 92% were seen once. The sample consisted of peripheral blood, taken in the second trimester of pregnancy. The receptors here all came from a female donor in good health, enrolled as a control in a pregnancy study.

The chain recombines TRBV7-9 with TRBJ2-2; no reliable D call. The germline gives CDR1 SEHNR, CDR2 FQNEAQ (reference sequence). This CDR3 contains 13 residues. Trimming removed 6 bases at V and 1 base at J, with 6 bases between. The CDR3 protein is CASSSRNTGELFF. The CDR3 nucleotides are TGTGCCAGCAGTTCCAGGAACACCGGGGAGCTGTTTTTT. Supplemented by reference TRBV7-9 and TRBJ2-2, the full variable domain reads DTGVSQNPRHKITKRGQNVTFRCDPISEHNRLYWYRQTLGQGPEFLTYFQNEAQLEKSRLLSDRFSAERPKGSFSTLEIQRTEQGDSAMYLCASSSRNTGELFFGEGSRLTVL.

V gene TRBV18 combines with J gene TRBJ2-2; D remains ambiguous. In germline, CDR1 is KGHSH, CDR2 LQKENI. The CDR3 sequence is 12 residues long. The V end lost 1 base, the J end lost 7 bases, and 4 bases lay between the germline ends. The CDR3 bases are TGTGCCAGCTCACCACTCGTCGGGGAGCTGTTTTTT. Translating it yields CASSPLVGELFF.

CDR3 amino acids: CASSIAGQGFSITDTQYF. CDR3 sequence (DNA): TGTGCCAGTAGTATAGCTGGACAGGGCTTTTCAATTACAGATACGCAGTATTTT. The V and J genes are TRBV19 and TRBJ2-3; TRBD1 aligns across 8 bases. Germline CDR1 reads LNHDA; CDR2 reads SQIVND (reference sequence). The CDR3 totals 18 residues. V was clipped by 1 base and J by 3 bases; unmatched bases: 12. Variable domain in full (rest from reference TRBV19 and TRBJ2-3): DGGITQSPKYLFRKEGQNVTLSCEQNLNHDAMYWYRQDPGQGLRLIYYSQIVNDFQKGDIAEGYSVSREKKESFPLTVTSAQKNPTAFYLCASSIAGQGFSITDTQYFGPGTRLTVL.

This chain's CDR3 is CASSRAGALQNEQFF. The CDR3 DNA sequence: TGTGCCAGCAGCCGGGCGGGGGCTCTACAGAATGAGCAGTTCTTC. The genes are TRBV11-2 and TRBJ2-1; a possible D gene is TRBD2 (7 bases). The CDR3 spans 15 residues. CDR1 and CDR2 from the germline V gene are SGHAT and FQNNGV. The V gene lost 5 bases and the J gene lost 7 bases, with 18 bases spanning the gap.

This clone has a single count. V and J are TRBV7-3 and TRBJ1-1, with 7 nucleotides matching TRBD1. V dropped 6 bases and J dropped 9; count of bases not matched to a gene: 10. Looked up from germline, CDR1 is SGHTA and CDR2 is FQGTGA. The CDR3 covers 13 residues. CDR3 DNA: TGTGCCAGCAGTTCGGGGGGGGGACAGAAAGCTTTCTTT. Its translation: CASSSGGGQKAFF. The full variable domain, in which reference TRBV7-3 and TRBJ1-1 provide the parts outside the CDR3, is GAGVSQTPSNKVTEKGKYVELRCDPISGHTALYWYRQSLGQGPEFLIYFQGTGAADDSGLPNDRFFAVRPEGSVSTLKIQRTERGDSAVYLCASSSGGGQKAFFGQGTRLTVV.

V usage is TRBV27 and J usage is TRBJ1-5; unclear D gene. The length of the CDR3 is 16 residues. The V gene lost 3 bases and the J gene lost 0 bases, with 12 bases spanning the gap. Germline CDR1 MNHEY, CDR2 SMNVEV (reference sequence). This chain's CDR3 is CASSFQAPYSNQPQHF. The CDR3 DNA reads TGTGCCAGCAGTTTCCAGGCGCCCTATAGCAATCAGCCCCAGCATTTT.

This clone was found once. The chain carries TRBV28 and TRBJ1-5; 7 positions agree with TRBD1. From germline, CDR1 is MDHEN and CDR2 SYDVKM. After removal of 0 bases from V and 6 bases from J, the junction contained 14 bases not matched to a gene. The CDR3 covers 18 residues. As DNA, the CDR3 is TGTGCCAGCAGTTTATGGGACTTGGGACAGTTCGGAGTTCAGCCCCAGCATTTT. Translating it yields CASSLWDLGQFGVQPQHF.

V gene TRBV4-1 combines with J gene TRBJ2-2, with a weak D call TRBD2 (6 bases). V lost 1 base and J 5 bases, leaving 11 bases between the germline ends. Germline V gene sequence: CDR1 MGHRA, CDR2 YSYEKL. The length of the CDR3 is 15 residues. The chain's CDR3 is CASSQGGLMTGELFF. The CDR3 DNA follows: TGCGCCAGCAGCCAAGGAGGACTAATGACCGGGGAGCTGTTTTTT.

A remark on this clone: Additional DNA sequences in this sample encode the identical CDR3. This rearrangement joins TRBV6-6 to TRBJ1-1; D might be TRBD1 (6 bases). Germline lookup yields CDR1 MNHNY and CDR2 SVGAGI (reference sequence). The length of the CDR3 is 13 residues. Trimming removed 0 bases at V and 5 bases at J, with 7 bases between. CDR3: CASSYSQGTEAFF. CDR3 nucleotides: TGTGCCAGCAGTTACTCACAGGGAACTGAAGCTTTCTTT.

The rearrangement joins TRBV10-3 to TRBJ2-1; 8 bases are shared with TRBD2. The CDR3 is made up of 16 amino acids. The ends lost 10 bases at V and 6 bases at J; junction bases unmatched: 17. Per germline, CDR1 ENHRY and CDR2 SYGVKD. Here the CDR3 reads CATTTSGPVVLNEQFF. CDR3 DNA sequence: TGTGCCACCACAACTAGCGGCCCTGTCGTGCTCAATGAGCAGTTCTTC.

The J gene is TRBJ2-3, the V gene TRBV5-1; 7 bases are shared with TRBD1. CDR3 length equals 16 residues. V shed 1 base, J shed 1 base, and the junction held 6 bases outside the gene matches. Germline-derived CDR1 and CDR2 are SGHRS and YFSETQ. Written as DNA, the CDR3 is TGCGCCAGCAGCTTGACAGGGGCCCCTGGCACAGATACGCAGTATTTT. Translating gives CASSLTGAPGTDTQYF.

The rearrangement joins TRBV30 to TRBJ1-4; D is uncertain. The CDR3 has 17 amino acids. Trimming stripped 5 bases from V and 0 bases from J, with 19 bases between. The germline V gene encodes CDR1 GTSNPN and CDR2 SVGIG (reference sequence). This chain's CDR3 is CAWARVSISATNEKLFF. As DNA, the CDR3 is TGTGCCTGGGCTCGGGTCTCCATATCAGCAACTAATGAAAAACTGTTTTTT.

This clone was detected once. The chain carries TRBV10-3 and TRBJ2-3; D perhaps matches TRBD2 (6 bases). Looked up from germline, CDR1 is ENHRY and CDR2 is SYGVKD. V was cut by 6 bases and J by 4 bases, with 17 bases left in between. The CDR3 totals 15 residues. CDR3 residues: CAISDRDSISDTQYF. In DNA form, the CDR3 reads TGTGCCATCAGCGACCGGGACTCGATATCAGATACGCAGTATTTT.

J is TRBJ1-5 and V is TRBV5-6; the D gene is possibly TRBD1 (5 bases). This CDR3 has 13 residues. Germline CDR1 reads SGHDT; CDR2 reads YYEEEE. The ends were cut back, 4 bases at V and 6 bases at J, with 11 bases in the middle. The CDR3 spells CASSAGGSQPQHF. The CDR3 DNA reads TGTGCCAGCAGCGCCGGGGGGTCTCAGCCCCAGCATTTT.

The V and J genes are TRBV11-3 and TRBJ2-3, with unresolved D. The CDR3 covers 14 residues. In germline, CDR1 is SGHNT, CDR2 YENEEA. Trimming cost V 1 base and J 5 bases, with 10 bases left between them. The CDR3 loop reads CASSLGGIGDTQYF. DNA for the CDR3: TGTGCCAGCAGCTTAGGAGGCATTGGAGATACGCAGTATTTT.

This clone appeared a single time. This sequence joins TRBV7-2 and TRBJ2-3; 7 bases agree with TRBD2. Germline V CDR1 and CDR2: SGHTA, FQGNSA. CDR3 size: 16 residues. J gave up 1 base and V 4 bases, and 8 bases lay outside the gene matches. CDR3 amino acids: CASSSRREWGTDTQYF. DNA for the CDR3: TGTGCCAGCAGCTCGCGGCGGGAGTGGGGCACAGATACGCAGTATTTT.

The J gene is TRBJ2-3, the V gene TRBV7-3; 8 nucleotides align to TRBD2. V gave up 0 bases and J gave up 1 base; unmatched junction bases: 0. The CDR3 covers 15 residues. Germline values: CDR1 SGHTA, CDR2 FQGTGA. CDR3 sequence reads: CASSLTRGGTDTQYF. CDR3 DNA sequence: TGTGCCAGCAGCTTAACGCGGGGGGGCACAGATACGCAGTATTTT.

The chain joins TRBV14 to TRBJ2-7, with TRBD1 as a possible D gene (6 bases). This CDR3 is 15 amino acids long. CDR1 is SGHDN and CDR2 is FVKESK in the germline V gene. The V and J ends lost 1 base and 5 bases respectively, with 15 bases between them. The CDR3 nucleotides read TGTGCCAGCAGCCAAGTGAGCAGGGGAGTCAACGAGCAGTACTTC. As protein: CASSQVSRGVNEQYF.

V gene TRBV6-6 combines with J gene TRBJ2-5; D ambiguous. Trimming cost V 2 bases and J 9 bases, with 16 bases left between them. CDR3 length: 14 residues. CDR1 and CDR2 (germline): MNHNY, SVGAGI (reference sequence). CDR3 loop: CASSYPGGRVAQYF. The CDR3 region has the DNA TGTGCCAGCAGTTACCCCGGCGGTCGCGTGGCCCAGTACTTC.

This chain connects TRBV5-1 to TRBJ1-2; D not resolved. The CDR3 loop spans 14 amino acids. The V gene's germline CDR1 is SGHRS and CDR2 YFSETQ. V was trimmed by 1 base and J by 7 bases, leaving 14 bases between them. The CDR3 here is CASSLNSNGGGYTF. The CDR3 bases are TGCGCCAGCAGCTTGAACAGCAATGGAGGTGGCTACACCTTC.

The rearrangement joins TRBV7-9 to TRBJ1-5; perhaps TRBD1 as D (6 bases). Trimming cost V 2 bases and J 4 bases, with 12 bases left between them. Germline CDR1 reads SEHNR; CDR2 reads FQNEAQ (reference sequence). The CDR3 length is 15 residues. The CDR3, as DNA: TGTGCCAGCAGCTTAAAGGGGGACCGTAATCAGCCCCAGCATTTT. It yields the protein CASSLKGDRNQPQHF.

The chain employs TRBV9 and TRBJ1-4, with 7 bases matching TRBD1. Germline V gives CDR1 SGDLS, CDR2 YYNGEE. The CDR3 length is 14 residues. With 3 bases clipped from V and 6 bases from J, the junction kept 5 bases outside the gene matches. CDR3 bases: TGTGCCAGCAGCGACGACAGGGTCGATGAAAAACTGTTTTTT. It yields the protein CASSDDRVDEKLFF.

The chain combines TRBV7-8 with TRBJ1-5; possible D gene TRBD1, 6 bases. Trimming took off 10 bases at V and 7 bases at J, with 23 bases between the two ends. Germline CDR1 and CDR2: SGHVS and FQNEAQ. The CDR3 runs 15 residues. The CDR3 nucleotides read TGTGCCACCATCCCAGGGGCTGGCCTGGGGCAGCCCCAGCATTTT. As protein: CATIPGAGLGQPQHF.

This clone has only one observation. V gene TRBV11-2 combines with J gene TRBJ2-7; 9 nucleotides align to TRBD1. CDR1 is SGHAT, CDR2 FQNNGV, per germline. The CDR3 spans 19 residues. After removal of 4 bases from V and 1 base from J, the junction contained 17 bases not matched to a gene. The CDR3 DNA is TGTGCCAGCAGCTCAGTGTGGGGACCCCCGGGACAGGGTTCCTACGAGCAGTACTTC. Translation: CASSSVWGPPGQGSYEQYF. Full variable domain (remainder filled in from reference TRBV11-2 and TRBJ2-7): EAGVAQSPRYKIIEKRQSVAFWCNPISGHATLYWYQQILGQGPKLLIQFQNNGVVDDSQLPKDRFSAERLKGVDSTLKIQPAKLEDSAVYLCASSSVWGPPGQGSYEQYFGPGTRLTVT.